This section outlines one T cell receptor beta chain sequence together with its context. This clonotype has a handful of counts. No antigen is known for it. Sequence at one end of the junction differs from germline and may be a read error. The source of the sample is a study of CD8 T cells in ankylosing spondylitis (dated by TCRdb to the late 2010s). Turning to the overall study: To find TCR variants linked to disease, the study profiled T cell receptor beta repertoires in ankylosing spondylitis patients and healthy donors. The full study cohort comprised 25 ankylosing spondylitis patients and 110 or so healthy donors. Samples of peripheral blood were taken, and for ankylosing spondylitis patients, synovial fluid was collected as well. The study at large found these results: Blood from ankylosing spondylitis patients appeared to be characterized by a TCR beta motif composed of about 8 highly homologous amino acid variants. The disease-linked clones were reported to be significantly enriched in matched synovial fluid samples from ankylosing spondylitis patients. Some TCR beta motif variants had previously been reported in synovial fluid and blood of reactive arthritis patients, which suggested common disease-initiation mechanisms. A CD8+ phenotype was shown by the disease-linked clones, which were found at relatively low frequencies in peripheral blood.

The reads were generated on an Illumina HiSeq 2500. Quantitative 5'-RACE with molecular barcodes was used to prepare TCR beta libraries. The study's processing was this. Disease-linked TCR variants were identified with a new computational method built on a probabilistic model of VDJ rearrangement. TCRdb redid the processing of the public reads, applying fastp at Q25 and MiXCR, and retained in-frame beta chains. One record per CDR3 amino acid sequence lists the most common genes and DNA. These V and J calls rely on TCRdb rather than the paper's analysis. The sample table holds around 230,000 distinct CDR3 sequences, of which around 8% were seen once. Approximately 5% of the sample goes to the ten largest clones. Including the terminal cysteine and phenylalanine, the CDR3 comprises 12 residues. The read is trimmed to its CDR3 DNA, 36 bases read in frame from base 1. The germline V gene specifies LGHNT as CDR1 and FRNRAP as CDR2.

The material sequenced was blood, either unsorted or a sorted T cell fraction (not recorded which). This TCR came from a female donor with ankylosing spondylitis or in good health (not recorded which). Recombination linked TRBV12-5 to TRBJ2-5; the D gene cannot be resolved reliably. The CDR3 protein: CASALDLGTQYF. The DNA sequence is TGTGCTAGTGCTTTGGACCTGGGGACCCAGTACTTC.